The 17 T cell receptor beta chains listed next were all sequenced from one sample in a study of CD8 T cells in Susac syndrome. Reverse transcription of 0.5 to 1 ug RNA was carried out with random hexamers. TCRdb reprocessed the immunoSEQ multiplex PCR reads with MiXCR, giving one entry per CDR3 protein. The profile shows a few hundred thousand distinct CDR3 sequences, 95% of them singletons. Sequenced sample: CD4+ T cells from PBMCs. The receptors originated from a human donor with multiple sclerosis.

This clonotype was detected only once. The chain carries TRBV2 and TRBJ2-7; 7 nucleotides align to TRBD2. Per the germline V gene, CDR1 is SNHLY and CDR2 is FYNNEI. The CDR3 length is 11 residues. V trimming: 6 bases; J trimming: 6 bases; junction bases outside the gene matches: 2. The CDR3 DNA reads as TGTGCCAGCAGATGGGAGGGCGAGCAGTACTTC. Protein: CASRWEGEQYF.

The chain couples TRBV20-1 to TRBJ2-7, with D perhaps being TRBD1 or TRBD2 (5 bases each). Germline CDR1 and CDR2: DFQATT and SNEGSKA (reference sequence). This CDR3 spans 14 amino acids. Trimming took off 3 bases at V and 9 bases at J, with 21 bases between the two ends. CDR3 DNA: TGCAGTGCTAGCTCTTCGCAGGGCCTGGCGGGGCAGTACTTC. Translation gives CSASSSQGLAGQYF.

V and J are TRBV20-1 and TRBJ2-7; 14 positions match TRBD2. The CDR3 loop spans 17 amino acids. Looked up from germline, CDR1 is DFQATT and CDR2 is SNEGSKA (reference sequence). The V gene end was trimmed by 1 base and the J gene end by 4 bases; junction bases not matched to a gene: 9. The CDR3 sequence: CSARGGTSGSSIYEQYF. The CDR3 DNA sequence: TGCAGTGCTAGAGGCGGGACTAGCGGGAGTAGTATTTACGAGCAGTACTTC.

In this sample, this clonotype turned up once. The rearrangement links TRBV19 to TRBJ1-5, with a weak D call TRBD1 (6 bases). This CDR3 region has 14 residues. Germline V CDR1 and CDR2: LNHDA, SQIVND (reference sequence). Trimming removed 4 bases from V and 1 base from J, with 8 bases in between. The CDR3 loop is CASSRGASNQPQHF. In DNA form, the CDR3 reads TGTGCCAGTAGTAGGGGGGCGAGCAATCAGCCCCAGCATTTT.

This chain connects TRBV12-3 or TRBV12-4 to TRBJ2-2; either TRBD1 or TRBD2 may supply D (5 bases each). The V end lost 7 bases, the J end lost 3 bases, and 18 bases lay between the germline ends. The CDR3 is 16 residues long. The DNA for the CDR3 is TGTGCCAGCACCCAACGGTGGGACCTATACACCGGGGAGCTGTTTTTT. Translated: CASTQRWDLYTGELFF.

The chain recombines TRBV5-4 with TRBJ2-5; TRBD2 is a possible D gene (6 bases). Germline V gene data show CDR1 as SGHNT and CDR2 as YYREEE (reference sequence). V shed 3 bases and J shed 1 base, with 10 bases lying between them. The CDR3 has 14 residues. The CDR3 nucleotides read TGTGCCAGCAGCTCTGGTAGCGGCCAAGAGACCCAGTACTTC. It encodes CASSSGSGQETQYF.

The rearrangement links TRBV29-1 to TRBJ2-1, with D maybe TRBD1 (6 bases). Germline V lookup: CDR1 SQVTM, CDR2 ANQGSEA. The CDR3 extends over 13 amino acids. Trimming cost V 7 bases and J 6 bases, with 16 bases left between them. The CDR3 reads CSGDTSLVNEQFF. The CDR3, as DNA: TGCAGCGGGGACACCTCCCTCGTCAATGAGCAGTTCTTC.

The gene calls are TRBV4-1 and TRBJ2-6; the D gene is possibly TRBD1 (5 bases). Germline V gene data show CDR1 as MGHRA and CDR2 as YSYEKL. Deletions cut 3 bases from V and 2 bases from J, with 14 bases between. The length of the CDR3 is 17 residues. The CDR3 spells CASSHTVRVAGANVLTF. CDR3 sequence (DNA): TGCGCCAGCAGCCACACAGTCAGGGTCGCTGGGGCCAACGTCCTGACTTTC.

CDR3 residues: CASSQGLTRSNTEAFF. CDR3 nucleotides: TGCGCCAGCAGCCAAGGATTAACGAGGAGTAACACTGAAGCTTTCTTT. This chain connects TRBV4-1 to TRBJ1-1; D is ambiguous. Germline loops: CDR1 MGHRA, CDR2 YSYEKL. CDR3 length: 16 residues. Deletions cut 1 base from V and 2 bases from J, with 14 bases between.

The chain carries TRBV19 and TRBJ1-2; unclear D gene. Germline CDR1 and CDR2: LNHDA and SQIVND (reference sequence). The CDR3 has 11 amino acids. Trimming stripped 5 bases from V and 8 bases from J, with 9 bases between. The CDR3 here is CASSSRRGYTF. The CDR3 DNA is TGTGCCAGTAGTTCCCGTCGAGGCTACACCTTC. Using reference TRBV19 and TRBJ1-2 for the parts outside the CDR3, the full variable domain is DGGITQSPKYLFRKEGQNVTLSCEQNLNHDAMYWYRQDPGQGLRLIYYSQIVNDFQKGDIAEGYSVSREKKESFPLTVTSAQKNPTAFYLCASSSRRGYTFGSGTRLTVV.

The chain is built from TRBV5-1 and TRBJ2-5; 13 positions agree with TRBD2. CDR1 and CDR2 (germline): SGHRS, YFSETQ. The CDR3 length is 15 residues. J was trimmed by 4 bases and V by 5 bases; bases with no gene match: 5. Here the CDR3 reads CASSTSGRAGETQYF. As DNA, the CDR3 is TGCGCCAGCAGTACTAGCGGGAGGGCGGGAGAGACCCAGTACTTC.

CDR3 sequence: CASSLGQGGETQYF. CDR3 DNA sequence: TGTGCCAGCAGCTTGGGACAGGGAGGGGAGACCCAGTACTTC. The rearrangement joins TRBV5-4 to TRBJ2-5, with D perhaps given as TRBD1 or TRBD2 (7 bases each). The CDR3 covers 14 residues. Trimming cost V 0 bases and J 5 bases, with 11 bases left between them. Germline V gene data show CDR1 as SGHNT and CDR2 as YYREEE (reference sequence).

J is TRBJ1-1 and V is TRBV20-1; a weak D match, TRBD1 (5 bases). This CDR3 comprises 12 residues. Germline loops: CDR1 DFQATT, CDR2 SNEGSKA (reference sequence). V lost 6 bases to trimming and J lost 1 base, with 9 bases between them. CDR3 DNA: TGCAGTGCCGCCGGGGGGAACACTGAAGCTTTCTTT. This translates into CSAAGGNTEAFF.

The chain is built from TRBV6-1 and TRBJ1-1; a possible D gene is TRBD1 (6 bases). V was shortened by 7 bases and J by 0 bases, with 12 bases between the two germline ends. The CDR3 loop spans 14 amino acids. In germline, CDR1 is MNHNS, CDR2 SASEGT. The CDR3 is CASNGQLMNTEAFF. Written as DNA, the CDR3 is TGTGCCAGCAACGGACAGCTAATGAACACTGAAGCTTTCTTT.

The rearrangement links TRBV20-1 to TRBJ1-2; D remains unclear. Germline CDR1 reads DFQATT; CDR2 reads SNEGSKA (reference sequence). The CDR3 sequence is 15 residues long. V shed 0 bases and J shed 5 bases, with 16 bases lying between them. CDR3 nucleotide sequence: TGCAGTGCTAGAGACACCGCCCCTTCCGGGTATGGCTACACCTTC. It translates to CSARDTAPSGYGYTF.

CDR3 in DNA: TGTGCCAGCAGCCGGCGGGTGGAACAAGAGACCCAGTACTTC. Translated, it gives CASSRRVEQETQYF. V usage is TRBV3-1 and J usage is TRBJ2-5, with a weak D call TRBD2 (5 bases). The V gene lost 4 bases and the J gene lost 2 bases, with 11 bases spanning the gap. The CDR3 is 14 amino acids. Germline V lookup: CDR1 LGHDT, CDR2 YNNKEL (reference sequence).

J is TRBJ1-5 and V is TRBV20-1; D remains ambiguous. Germline V gene data show CDR1 as DFQATT and CDR2 as SNEGSKA (reference sequence). The CDR3 has 13 amino acids. V was trimmed by 6 bases and J by 5 bases, leaving 14 bases between them. CDR3 nucleotide sequence: TGCAGTGCCCGGGGTTCCGGGGATCAGCCCCAGCATTTT. Its protein is CSARGSGDQPQHF.